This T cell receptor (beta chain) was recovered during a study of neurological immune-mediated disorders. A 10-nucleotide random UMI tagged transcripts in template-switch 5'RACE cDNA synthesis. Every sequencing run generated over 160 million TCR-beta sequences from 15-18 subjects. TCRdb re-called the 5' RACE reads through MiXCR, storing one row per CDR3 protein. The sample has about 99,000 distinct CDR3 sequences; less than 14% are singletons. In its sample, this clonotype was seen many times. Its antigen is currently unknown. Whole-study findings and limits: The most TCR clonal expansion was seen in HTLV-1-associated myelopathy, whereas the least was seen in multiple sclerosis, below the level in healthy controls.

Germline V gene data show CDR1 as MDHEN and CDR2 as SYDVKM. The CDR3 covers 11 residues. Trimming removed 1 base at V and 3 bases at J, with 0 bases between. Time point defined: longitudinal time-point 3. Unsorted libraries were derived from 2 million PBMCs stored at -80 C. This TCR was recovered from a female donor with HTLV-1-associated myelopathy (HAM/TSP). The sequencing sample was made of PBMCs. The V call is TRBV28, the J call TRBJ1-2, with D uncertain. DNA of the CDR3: TGTGCCAGCAGTTTATACTATGGCTACACCTTC. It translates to CASSLYYGYTF.